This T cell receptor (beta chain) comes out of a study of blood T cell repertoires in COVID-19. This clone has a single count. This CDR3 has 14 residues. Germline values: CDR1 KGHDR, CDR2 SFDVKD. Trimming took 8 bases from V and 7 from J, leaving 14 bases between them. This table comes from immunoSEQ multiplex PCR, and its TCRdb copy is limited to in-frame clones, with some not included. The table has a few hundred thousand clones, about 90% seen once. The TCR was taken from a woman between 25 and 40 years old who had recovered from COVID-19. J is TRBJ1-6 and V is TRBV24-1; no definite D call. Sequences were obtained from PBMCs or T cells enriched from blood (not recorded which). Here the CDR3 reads CATTGNSLNSPLHF. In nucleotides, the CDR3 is TGTGCCACCACAGGAAACAGCCTGAATTCACCCCTCCACTTT.